This T cell receptor beta chain comes out of a study of T cells after somatic rescue of genetic block. Regarding this clone: A junction end diverges from the germline sequence, so it may reflect a read error.

Per germline, CDR1 SGDLS and CDR2 YYNGEE. This CDR3 region has 15 residues. Data came from immunoSEQ multiplex PCR; TCRdb stores just in-frame clones and leaves some out. The top ten hold roughly 0.077% of the sample, which has roughly 58,000 clones, around 96% seen once. The source material was peripheral blood mononuclear cells (PBMCs). The clonotype was recovered from a child under two years old. This chain uses TRBV9 with TRBJ2-1, with TRBD2 identical over 8 bases. The CDR3 region is CASSPGLASSNEQFF. Here the CDR3 DNA reads TGTGCCAGCAGCCCCGGACTAGCTTCCTCCAATGAGCAGTTCTTC. Looking up the rest from reference TRBV9 and TRBJ2-1 gives the full variable domain: DSGVTQTPKHLITATGQRVTLRCSPRSGDLSVYWYQQSLDQGLQFLIQYYNGEERAKGNILERFSAQQFPDLHSELNLSSLELGDSALYFCASSPGLASSNEQFFGPGTRLTVL.